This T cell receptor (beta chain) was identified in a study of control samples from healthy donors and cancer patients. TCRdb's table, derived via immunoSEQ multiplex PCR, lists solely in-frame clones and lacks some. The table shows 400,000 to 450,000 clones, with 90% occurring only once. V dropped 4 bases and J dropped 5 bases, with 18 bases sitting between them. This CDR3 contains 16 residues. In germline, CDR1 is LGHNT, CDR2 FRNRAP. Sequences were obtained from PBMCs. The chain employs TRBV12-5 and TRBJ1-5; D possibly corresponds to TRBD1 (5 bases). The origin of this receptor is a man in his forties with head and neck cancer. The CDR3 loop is CASGSGDSRTYQPQHF. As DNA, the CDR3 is TGTGCTAGTGGTTCCGGGGACTCCCGTACTTATCAGCCCCAGCATTTT.